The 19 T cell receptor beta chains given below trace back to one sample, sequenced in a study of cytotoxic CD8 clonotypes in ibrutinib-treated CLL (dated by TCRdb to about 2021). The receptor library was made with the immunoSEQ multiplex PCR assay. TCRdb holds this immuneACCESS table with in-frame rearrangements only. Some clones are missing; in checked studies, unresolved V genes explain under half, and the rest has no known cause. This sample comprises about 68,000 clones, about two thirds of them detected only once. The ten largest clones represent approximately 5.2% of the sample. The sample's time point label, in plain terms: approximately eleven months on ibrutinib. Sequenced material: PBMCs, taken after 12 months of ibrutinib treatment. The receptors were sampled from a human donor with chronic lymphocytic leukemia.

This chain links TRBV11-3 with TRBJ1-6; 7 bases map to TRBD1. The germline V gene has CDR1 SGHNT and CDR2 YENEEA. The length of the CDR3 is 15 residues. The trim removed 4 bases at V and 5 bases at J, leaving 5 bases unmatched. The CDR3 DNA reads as TGTGCCAGCAGCTACCAGACAGGGAATAATTCACCCCTCCACTTT. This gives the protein CASSYQTGNNSPLHF.

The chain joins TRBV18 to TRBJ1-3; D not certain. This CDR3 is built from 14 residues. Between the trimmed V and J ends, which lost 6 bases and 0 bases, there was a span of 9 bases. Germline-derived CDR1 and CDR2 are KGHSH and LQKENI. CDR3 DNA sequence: TGTGCCAGCTCGGATGTGACCTCTGGAAACACCATATATTTT. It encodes CASSDVTSGNTIYF. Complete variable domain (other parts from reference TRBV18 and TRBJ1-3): NAGVMQNPRHLVRRRGQEARLRCSPMKGHSHVYWYRQLPEEGLKFMVYLQKENIIDESGMPKERFSAEFPKEGPSILRIQQVVRGDSAAYFCASSDVTSGNTIYFGEGSWLTVV.

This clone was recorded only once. The CDR3: CASSYYEQGALGYTF. As DNA, the CDR3 is TGTGCCAGCAGTTACTACGAACAGGGGGCGCTTGGCTACACCTTC. The rearrangement links TRBV6-5 to TRBJ1-2, with 9 bases fitting TRBD1. The CDR3 consists of 15 residues. CDR1 is MNHEY and CDR2 is SVGAGI in the germline V gene. V gave up 1 base and J gave up 7 bases; unmatched junction bases: 7.

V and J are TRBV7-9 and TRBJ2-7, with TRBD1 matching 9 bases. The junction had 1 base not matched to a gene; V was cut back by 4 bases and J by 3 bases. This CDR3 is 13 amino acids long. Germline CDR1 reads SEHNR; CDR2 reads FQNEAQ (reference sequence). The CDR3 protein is CASSSTGGYEQYF. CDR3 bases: TGTGCCAGCAGCTCGACAGGGGGCTACGAGCAGTACTTC.

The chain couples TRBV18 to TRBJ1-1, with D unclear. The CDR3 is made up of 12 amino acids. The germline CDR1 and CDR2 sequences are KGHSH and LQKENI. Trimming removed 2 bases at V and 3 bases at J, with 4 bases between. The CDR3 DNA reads TGTGCCAGCTCACCAGGGGACACTGAAGCTTTCTTT. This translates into CASSPGDTEAFF.

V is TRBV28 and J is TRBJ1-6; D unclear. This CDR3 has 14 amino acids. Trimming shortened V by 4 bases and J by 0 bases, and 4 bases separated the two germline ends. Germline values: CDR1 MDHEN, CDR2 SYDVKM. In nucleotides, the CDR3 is TGTGCCAGCAGTTACAGCTCCTATAATTCACCCCTCCACTTT. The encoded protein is CASSYSSYNSPLHF.

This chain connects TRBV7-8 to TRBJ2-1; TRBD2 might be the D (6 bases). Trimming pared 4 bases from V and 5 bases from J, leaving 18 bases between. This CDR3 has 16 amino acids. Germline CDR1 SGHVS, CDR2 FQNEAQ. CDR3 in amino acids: CASSSPVPGLNNEQFF. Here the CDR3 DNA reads TGTGCCAGCAGCTCCCCAGTGCCGGGACTTAACAATGAGCAGTTCTTC.

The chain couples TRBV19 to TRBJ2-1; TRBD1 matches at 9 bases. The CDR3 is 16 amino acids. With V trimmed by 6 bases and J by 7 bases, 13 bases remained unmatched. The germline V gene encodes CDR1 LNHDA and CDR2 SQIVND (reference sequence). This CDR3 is CASSKTTGTGLNEQFF. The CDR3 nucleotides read TGTGCCAGTAGCAAGACGACCGGGACAGGGTTGAATGAGCAGTTCTTC. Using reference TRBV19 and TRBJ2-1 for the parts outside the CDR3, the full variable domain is DGGITQSPKYLFRKEGQNVTLSCEQNLNHDAMYWYRQDPGQGLRLIYYSQIVNDFQKGDIAEGYSVSREKKESFPLTVTSAQKNPTAFYLCASSKTTGTGLNEQFFGPGTRLTVL.

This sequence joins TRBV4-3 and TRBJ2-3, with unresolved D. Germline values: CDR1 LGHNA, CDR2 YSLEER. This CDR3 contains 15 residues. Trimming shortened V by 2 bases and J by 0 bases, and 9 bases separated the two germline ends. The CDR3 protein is CASSQRIGSTDTQYF. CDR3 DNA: TGCGCCAGCAGCCAACGTATTGGTAGCACAGATACGCAGTATTTT.

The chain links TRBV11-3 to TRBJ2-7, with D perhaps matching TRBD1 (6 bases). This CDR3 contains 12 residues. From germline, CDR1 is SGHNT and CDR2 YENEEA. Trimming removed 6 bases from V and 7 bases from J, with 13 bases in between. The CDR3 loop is CASRPPRGEQYF. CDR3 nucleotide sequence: TGTGCCAGCAGACCCCCAAGGGGGGAGCAGTACTTC.

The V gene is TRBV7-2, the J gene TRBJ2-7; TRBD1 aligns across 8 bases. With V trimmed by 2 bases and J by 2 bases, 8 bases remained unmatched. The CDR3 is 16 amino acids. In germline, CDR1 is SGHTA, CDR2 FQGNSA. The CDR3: CASSLLWTGSTYEQYF. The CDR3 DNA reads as TGTGCCAGCAGCTTACTGTGGACAGGGAGTACCTACGAGCAGTACTTC.

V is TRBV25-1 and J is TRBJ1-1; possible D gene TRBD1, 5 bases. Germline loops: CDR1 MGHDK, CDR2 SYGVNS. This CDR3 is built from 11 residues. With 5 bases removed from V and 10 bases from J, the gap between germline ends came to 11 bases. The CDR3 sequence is CASSTRTRAFF. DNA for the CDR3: TGTGCCAGCAGTACCCGGACACGAGCTTTCTTT.

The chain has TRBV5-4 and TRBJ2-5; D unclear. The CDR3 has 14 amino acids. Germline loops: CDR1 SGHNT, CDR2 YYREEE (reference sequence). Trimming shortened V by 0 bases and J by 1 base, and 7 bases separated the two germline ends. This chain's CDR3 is CASSLAQLQETQYF. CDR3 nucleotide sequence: TGTGCCAGCAGCTTGGCACAGCTCCAAGAGACCCAGTACTTC.

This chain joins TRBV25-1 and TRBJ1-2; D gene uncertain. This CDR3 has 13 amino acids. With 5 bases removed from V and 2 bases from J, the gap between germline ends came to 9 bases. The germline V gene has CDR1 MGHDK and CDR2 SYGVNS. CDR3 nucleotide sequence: TGTGCCAGCAGTCGGGGTCCCAACTATGGCTACACCTTC. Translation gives CASSRGPNYGYTF.

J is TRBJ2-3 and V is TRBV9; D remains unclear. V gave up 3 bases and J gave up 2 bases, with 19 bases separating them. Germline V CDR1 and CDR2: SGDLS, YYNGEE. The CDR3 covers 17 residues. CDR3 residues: CASSAPVGSQYTDTQYF. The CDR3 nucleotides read TGTGCCAGCAGCGCCCCCGTCGGCAGCCAATACACAGATACGCAGTATTTT.

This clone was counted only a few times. The CDR3 loop reads CASSSDRGGETQYF. The DNA for the CDR3 is TGTGCCAGCAGCTCCGACAGGGGGGGAGAGACCCAGTACTTC. This chain joins TRBV7-6 and TRBJ2-5; 9 positions agree with TRBD1. The CDR3 is 14 residues long. Germline CDR1 reads SGHVS; CDR2 reads FNYEAQ. V was clipped by 4 bases and J by 4 bases; unmatched bases: 4.

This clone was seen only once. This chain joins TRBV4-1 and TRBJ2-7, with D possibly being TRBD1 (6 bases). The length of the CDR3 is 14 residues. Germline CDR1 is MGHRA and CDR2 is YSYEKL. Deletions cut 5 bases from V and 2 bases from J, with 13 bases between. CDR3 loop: CASSEPGVTYEQYF. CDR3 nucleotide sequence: TGCGCCAGCAGCGAACCAGGGGTCACCTACGAGCAGTACTTC.

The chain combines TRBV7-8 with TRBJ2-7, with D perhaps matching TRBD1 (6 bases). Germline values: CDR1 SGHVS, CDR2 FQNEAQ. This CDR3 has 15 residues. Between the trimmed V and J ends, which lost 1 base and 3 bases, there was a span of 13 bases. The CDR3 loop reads CASSLVRDNYYEQYF. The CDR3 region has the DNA TGTGCCAGCAGCTTAGTTAGGGACAACTACTACGAGCAGTACTTC. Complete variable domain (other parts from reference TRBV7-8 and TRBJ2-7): GAGVSQSPRYKVAKRGQDVALRCDPISGHVSLFWYQQALGQGPEFLTYFQNEAQLDKSGLPSDRFFAERPEGSVSTLKIQRTQQEDSAVYLCASSLVRDNYYEQYFGPGTRLTVT.

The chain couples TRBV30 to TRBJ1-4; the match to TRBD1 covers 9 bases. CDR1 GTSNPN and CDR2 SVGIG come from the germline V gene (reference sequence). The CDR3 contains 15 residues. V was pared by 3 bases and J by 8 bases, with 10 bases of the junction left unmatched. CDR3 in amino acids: CAWSRQGGTREKLFF. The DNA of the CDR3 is TGTGCCTGGAGCCGACAGGGGGGGACTCGGGAAAAACTGTTTTTT.